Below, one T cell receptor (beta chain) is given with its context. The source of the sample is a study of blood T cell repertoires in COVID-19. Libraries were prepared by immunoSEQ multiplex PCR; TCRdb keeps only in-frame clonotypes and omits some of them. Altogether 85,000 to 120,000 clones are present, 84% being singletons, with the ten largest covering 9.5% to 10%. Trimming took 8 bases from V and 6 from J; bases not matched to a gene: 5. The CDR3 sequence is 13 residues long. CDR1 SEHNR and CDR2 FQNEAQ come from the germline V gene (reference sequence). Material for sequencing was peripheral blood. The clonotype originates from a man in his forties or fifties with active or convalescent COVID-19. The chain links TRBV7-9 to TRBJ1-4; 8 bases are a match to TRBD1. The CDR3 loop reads CASGGQGYEKLFF. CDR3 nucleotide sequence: TGTGCCAGCGGTGGACAGGGTTATGAAAAACTGTTTTTT.